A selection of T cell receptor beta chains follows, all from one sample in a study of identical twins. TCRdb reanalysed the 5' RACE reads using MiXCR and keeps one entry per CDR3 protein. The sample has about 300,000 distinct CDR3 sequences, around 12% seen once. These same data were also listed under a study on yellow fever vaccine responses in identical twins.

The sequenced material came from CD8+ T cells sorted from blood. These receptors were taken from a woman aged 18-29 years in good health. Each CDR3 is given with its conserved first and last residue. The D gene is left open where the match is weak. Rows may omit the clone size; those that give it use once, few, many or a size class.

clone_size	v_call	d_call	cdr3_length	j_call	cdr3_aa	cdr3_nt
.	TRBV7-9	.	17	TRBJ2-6	CASSSPDSPPGANVLTF	TGTGCCAGCAGCTCGCCGGACTCCCCCCCTGGGGCCAACGTCCTGACTTTC
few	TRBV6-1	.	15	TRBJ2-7	CASSEWGSGSYEQYF	TGTGCCAGCAGTGAATGGGGTAGCGGCTCCTACGAGCAGTACTTC
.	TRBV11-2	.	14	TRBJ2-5	CASSLRDIRETQYF	TGTGCCAGCAGCTTAAGGGACATCCGGGAGACCCAGTACTTC
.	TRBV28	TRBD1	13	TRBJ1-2	CASSFQGADGYTF	TGTGCCAGCAGTTTTCAGGGGGCAGATGGCTACACCTTC
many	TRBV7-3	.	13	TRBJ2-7	CASSLTPYEEQYF	TGTGCCAGCAGCTTAACCCCTTACGAGGAGCAGTACTTC
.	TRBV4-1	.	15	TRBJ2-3	CASRWKGWGTDTQYF	TGCGCCAGCAGGTGGAAGGGGTGGGGCACAGATACGCAGTATTTT
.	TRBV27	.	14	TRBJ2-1	CASRDLSSYNEQFF	TGTGCCAGCAGGGACCTCAGCTCCTACAATGAGCAGTTCTTC
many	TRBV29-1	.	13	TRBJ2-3	CSVVQQNTDTQYF	TGCAGCGTTGTACAGCAAAACACAGATACGCAGTATTTT
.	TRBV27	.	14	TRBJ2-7	CASSPLTGSHEQYF	TGTGCCAGCAGTCCCCTGACAGGTTCGCACGAGCAGTACTTC
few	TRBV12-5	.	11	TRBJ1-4	CASGLAPELFF	TGTGCTAGTGGCCTCGCCCCGGAACTGTTTTTT
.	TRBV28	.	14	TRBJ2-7	CASSLLLKGNEQYF	TGTGCCAGCAGTTTATTACTTAAGGGAAACGAGCAGTACTTC
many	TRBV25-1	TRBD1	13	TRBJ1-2	CASSELGGAGYTF	TGTGCCAGCAGTGAATTAGGGGGCGCGGGCTACACCTTC
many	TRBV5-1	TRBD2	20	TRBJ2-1	CASSLAPYGTSGIVHNEQFF	TGCGCCAGCAGCTTGGCCCCCTACGGGACTAGCGGAATAGTGCACAATGAGCAGTTCTTC
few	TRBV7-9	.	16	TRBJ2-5	CASSLGTLTNQETQYF	TGTGCCAGCAGCTTGGGGACTTTGACGAACCAAGAGACCCAGTACTTC
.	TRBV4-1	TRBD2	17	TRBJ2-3	CASSQTGLAGLTDTQYF	TGCGCCAGCAGCCAGACCGGACTAGCGGGTCTCACAGATACGCAGTATTTT
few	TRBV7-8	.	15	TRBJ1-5	CASSLVERGIQPQHF	TGTGCCAGCAGCTTAGTCGAAAGGGGCATTCAGCCCCAGCATTTT
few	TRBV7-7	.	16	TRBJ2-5	CASSPLRTGAQETQYF	TGTGCCAGCAGCCCGCTAAGAACTGGGGCTCAAGAGACCCAGTACTTC
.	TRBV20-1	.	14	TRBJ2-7	CSAYHEDTAYEQYF	TGCAGTGCCTATCATGAGGACACCGCCTACGAGCAGTACTTC
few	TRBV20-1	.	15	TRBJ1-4	CSARREYANNEKLFF	TGCAGTGCCCGGAGGGAGTACGCAAATAATGAAAAACTGTTTTTT
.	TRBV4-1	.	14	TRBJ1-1	CASSQAGGVTEAFF	TGCGCCAGCAGCCAAGCGGGAGGTGTTACTGAAGCTTTCTTT
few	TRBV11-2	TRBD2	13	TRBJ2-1	CASSIWTSGEQFF	TGTGCCAGCAGCATATGGACTAGCGGGGAGCAGTTCTTC
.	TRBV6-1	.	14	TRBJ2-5	CASSRGGTLETQYF	TGTGCCAGCAGCCGCGGCGGGACTTTGGAGACCCAGTACTTC